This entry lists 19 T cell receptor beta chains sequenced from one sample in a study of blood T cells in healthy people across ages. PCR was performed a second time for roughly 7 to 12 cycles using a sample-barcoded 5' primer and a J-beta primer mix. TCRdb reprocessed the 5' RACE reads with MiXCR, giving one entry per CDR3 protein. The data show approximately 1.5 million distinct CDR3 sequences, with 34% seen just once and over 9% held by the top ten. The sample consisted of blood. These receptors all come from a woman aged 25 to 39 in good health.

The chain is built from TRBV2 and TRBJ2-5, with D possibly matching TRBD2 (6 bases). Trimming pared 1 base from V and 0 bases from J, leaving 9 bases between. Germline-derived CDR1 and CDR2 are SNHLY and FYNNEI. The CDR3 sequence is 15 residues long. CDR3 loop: CASSEEGLYQETQYF. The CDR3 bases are TGTGCCAGCAGTGAAGAGGGACTGTACCAAGAGACCCAGTACTTC.

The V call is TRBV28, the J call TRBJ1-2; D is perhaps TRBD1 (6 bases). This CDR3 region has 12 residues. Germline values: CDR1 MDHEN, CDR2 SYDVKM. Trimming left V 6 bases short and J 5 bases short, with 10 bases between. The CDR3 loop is CASRWTDYGYTF. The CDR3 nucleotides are TGTGCCAGCAGATGGACAGATTATGGCTACACCTTC.

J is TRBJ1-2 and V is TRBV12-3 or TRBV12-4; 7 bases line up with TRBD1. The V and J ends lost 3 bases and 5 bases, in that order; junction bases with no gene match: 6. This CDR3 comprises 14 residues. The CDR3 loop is CASSFRGHEYGYTF. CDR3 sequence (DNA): TGTGCCAGCAGTTTTAGGGGGCATGAGTATGGCTACACCTTC.

CDR3 loop: CASSLYTPSGISDTQYF. As DNA, the CDR3 is TGTGCCAGCAGTTTATACACCCCTAGCGGGATTTCTGATACGCAGTATTTT. V and J are TRBV27 and TRBJ2-3; TRBD2 agrees at 9 bases. The V and J ends lost 1 base and 6 bases, in that order; junction bases with no gene match: 11. This CDR3 region has 17 residues. Germline CDR1 and CDR2: MNHEY and SMNVEV (reference sequence).

In DNA, the CDR3 is TGTGCCAGCAGCGAGCGCCTAGCGGGAGGGGGTGGGGGCAATGAGCAGTTCTTC. Translating it yields CASSERLAGGGGGNEQFF. The chain links TRBV11-3 to TRBJ2-1, with 12 nucleotides matching TRBD2. V was clipped by 5 bases and J by 6 bases; unmatched bases: 14. The CDR3 totals 18 residues. Germline V CDR1 and CDR2: SGHNT, YENEEA.

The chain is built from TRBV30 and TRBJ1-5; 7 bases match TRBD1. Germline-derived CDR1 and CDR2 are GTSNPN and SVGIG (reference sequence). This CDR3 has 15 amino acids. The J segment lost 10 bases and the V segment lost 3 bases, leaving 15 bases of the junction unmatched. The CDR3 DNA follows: TGTGCCTGGAGCCCTAGGGGGGCAGGGGGTGGTCCCCAGCATTTT. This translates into CAWSPRGAGGGPQHF.

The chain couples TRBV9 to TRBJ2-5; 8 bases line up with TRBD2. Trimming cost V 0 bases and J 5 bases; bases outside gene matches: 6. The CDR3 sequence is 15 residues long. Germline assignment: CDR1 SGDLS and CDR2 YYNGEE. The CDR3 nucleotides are TGTGCCAGCAGCGTAGGGACTAGCCAAGAGGAGACCCAGTACTTC. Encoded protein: CASSVGTSQEETQYF.

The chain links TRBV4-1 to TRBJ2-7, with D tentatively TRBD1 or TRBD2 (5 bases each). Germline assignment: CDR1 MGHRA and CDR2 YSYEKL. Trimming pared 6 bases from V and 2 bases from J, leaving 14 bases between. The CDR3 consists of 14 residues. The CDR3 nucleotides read TGCGCCAGCAGTCGGGGCAGGAGAGCCTACGAGCAGTACTTC. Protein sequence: CASSRGRRAYEQYF.

CDR3 in amino acids: CASSEYREYYGYTF. The CDR3 nucleotides read TGTGCCAGCAGTGAATATCGGGAGTACTATGGCTACACCTTC. The chain uses TRBV2 and TRBJ1-2; D is ambiguous. The CDR3 extends over 14 amino acids. Trimming cost V 2 bases and J 3 bases, with 10 bases left between them. CDR1 SNHLY and CDR2 FYNNEI come from the germline V gene.

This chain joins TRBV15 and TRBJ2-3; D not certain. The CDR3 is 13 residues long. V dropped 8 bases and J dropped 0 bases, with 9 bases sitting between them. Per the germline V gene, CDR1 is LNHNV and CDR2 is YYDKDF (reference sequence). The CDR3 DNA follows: TGTGCCACCGGGGTAAGGAGCACAGATACGCAGTATTTT. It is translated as CATGVRSTDTQYF.

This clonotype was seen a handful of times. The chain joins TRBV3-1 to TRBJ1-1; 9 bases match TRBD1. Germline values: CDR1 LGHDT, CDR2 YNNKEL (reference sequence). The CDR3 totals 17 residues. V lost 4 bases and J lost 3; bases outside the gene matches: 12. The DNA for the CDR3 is TGTGCCAGCAGCCCTCTCGGAACGGGGACAGGGCACACTGAAGCTTTCTTT. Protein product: CASSPLGTGTGHTEAFF.

Written as DNA, the CDR3 is TGTGCCACCAGCACCACGAGGGGAGATACGCAGTATTTT. Protein product: CATSTTRGDTQYF. This sequence joins TRBV15 and TRBJ2-3; D assignment may be TRBD1 or TRBD2 (5 bases each). The CDR3 totals 13 residues. The germline V gene has CDR1 LNHNV and CDR2 YYDKDF (reference sequence). Trimming pared 4 bases from V and 5 bases from J, leaving 10 bases between.

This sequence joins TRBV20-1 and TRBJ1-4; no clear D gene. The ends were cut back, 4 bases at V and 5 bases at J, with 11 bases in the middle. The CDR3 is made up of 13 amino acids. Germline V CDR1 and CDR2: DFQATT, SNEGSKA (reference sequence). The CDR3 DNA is TGCAGTGCTATCCGGAAGACCAATGAAAAACTGTTTTTT. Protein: CSAIRKTNEKLFF.

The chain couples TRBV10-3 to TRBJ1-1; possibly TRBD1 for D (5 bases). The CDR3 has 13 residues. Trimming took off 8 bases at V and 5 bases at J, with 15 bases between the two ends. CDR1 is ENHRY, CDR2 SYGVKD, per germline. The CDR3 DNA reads TGTGCCATCGGTGGTTTGGGGGAAACTGAAGCTTTCTTT. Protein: CAIGGLGETEAFF.

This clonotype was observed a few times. The CDR3 DNA reads as TGTGCCACCAGCAGAGACCTTACCCACAATGAGCAGTTCTTC. The encoded protein is CATSRDLTHNEQFF. This sequence joins TRBV15 and TRBJ2-1; no definite D call. The CDR3 is 14 amino acids. In germline, CDR1 is LNHNV, CDR2 YYDKDF (reference sequence). V lost 0 bases and J lost 5, with 8 bases in between.

As DNA, the CDR3 is TGTGCCAGCAGCTTAGCGGGGCCCCCAGCAGAGCAGTACTTC. Protein sequence: CASSLAGPPAEQYF. V is TRBV7-9 and J is TRBJ2-7; D might be TRBD1 (5 bases). The CDR3 is 14 amino acids. The germline V gene has CDR1 SEHNR and CDR2 FQNEAQ (reference sequence). The V end was cut by 0 bases, the J end by 7 bases, with 13 bases between.

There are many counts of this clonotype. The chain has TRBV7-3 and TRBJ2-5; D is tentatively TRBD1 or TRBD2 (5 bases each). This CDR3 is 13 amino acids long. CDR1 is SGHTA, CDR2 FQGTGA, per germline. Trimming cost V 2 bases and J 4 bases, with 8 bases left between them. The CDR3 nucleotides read TGTGCCAGCAGCTTACGTGGGGGAGAGACCCAGTACTTC. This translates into CASSLRGGETQYF.

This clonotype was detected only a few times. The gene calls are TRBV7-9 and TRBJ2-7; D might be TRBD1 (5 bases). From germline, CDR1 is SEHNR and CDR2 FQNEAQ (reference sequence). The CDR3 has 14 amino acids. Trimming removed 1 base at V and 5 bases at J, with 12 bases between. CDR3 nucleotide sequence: TGTGCCAGCAGCTTAGGGGCAGGGAATCACGAGCAGTACTTC. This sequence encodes CASSLGAGNHEQYF. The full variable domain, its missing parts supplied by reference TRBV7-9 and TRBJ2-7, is DTGVSQNPRHKITKRGQNVTFRCDPISEHNRLYWYRQTLGQGPEFLTYFQNEAQLEKSRLLSDRFSAERPKGSFSTLEIQRTEQGDSAMYLCASSLGAGNHEQYFGPGTRLTVT.

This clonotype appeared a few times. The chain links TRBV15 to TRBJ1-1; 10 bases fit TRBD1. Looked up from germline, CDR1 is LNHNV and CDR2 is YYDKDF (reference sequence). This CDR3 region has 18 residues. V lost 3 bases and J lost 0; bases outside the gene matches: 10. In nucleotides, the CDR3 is TGTGCCACCAGCAGGGTAACCGGGACAGGGGAGATGAACACTGAAGCTTTCTTT. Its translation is CATSRVTGTGEMNTEAFF.